These 10 T cell receptor beta chains were all obtained from the same sample, sequenced in a study of shared clonotypes between healthy human individuals. Here immunoSEQ multiplex PCR was the method, and the copy in TCRdb shows in-frame clones only, minus some. The profile covers about 1.5 million clones, with around 98% appearing a single time and approximately 0.44% taken by the ten largest. Sequencing was performed on naive CD4+ T cells sorted from blood. Regarding subset: CD45RA+ positively selected. Receptor source: a man younger than 40 in good health.

The V gene is TRBV4-1, the J gene TRBJ2-7; TRBD2 matches 13 bases. The CDR3 runs to 19 residues. Trimming at V came to 5 bases and at J to 1 base, leaving 14 bases not matched to a gene. CDR1 and CDR2 (germline): MGHRA, YSYEKL. CDR3 nucleotides: TGCGCCAGCAGCGCTTCCGGCGGGGGACTAGCGGGACTTTCCTACGAGCAGTACTTC. Encoded protein: CASSASGGGLAGLSYEQYF.

The rearrangement links TRBV2 to TRBJ2-3, with D maybe TRBD1 (6 bases). The germline gives CDR1 SNHLY, CDR2 FYNNEI. V lost 9 bases and J lost 5, with 15 bases in between. The CDR3 runs to 13 residues. In DNA form, the CDR3 reads TGTGCCAGTAATGACAGGCTAAGAGATACGCAGTATTTT. Protein product: CASNDRLRDTQYF.

The chain joins TRBV5-1 to TRBJ1-4; D not certain. The CDR3 is 14 residues long. Germline V lookup: CDR1 SGHRS, CDR2 YFSETQ. V gave up 3 bases and J gave up 4 bases, with 10 bases separating them. CDR3 sequence: CASSYGKSNEKLFF. CDR3 DNA: TGCGCCAGCAGCTATGGGAAGAGTAATGAAAAACTGTTTTTT.

Details on this clone: Within the sample, other DNA sequences also encode this same CDR3. The chain couples TRBV5-4 to TRBJ2-7, with TRBD1 matching over 8 bases. CDR1 is SGHNT and CDR2 is YYREEE in the germline V gene (reference sequence). This CDR3 contains 15 residues. The trim removed 4 bases at V and 1 base at J, leaving 7 bases unmatched. In nucleotides, the CDR3 is TGTGCCAGCAGCCCCACAGGGGGATCTTCCTACGAGCAGTACTTC. Protein product: CASSPTGGSSYEQYF.

The genes are TRBV15 and TRBJ2-7, with a tentative D call TRBD2 (5 bases). Germline-derived CDR1 and CDR2 are LNHNV and YYDKDF (reference sequence). This CDR3 is built from 15 residues. V was clipped by 0 bases and J by 1 base, with 10 bases between them. CDR3 coding DNA: TGTGCCACCAGCAGAGATACAAGCGGTTCCTACGAGCAGTACTTC. This gives the protein CATSRDTSGSYEQYF.

The V call is TRBV2, the J call TRBJ2-6; D not resolved. V lost 8 bases to trimming and J lost 0 bases, with 8 bases between them. This CDR3 region has 14 residues. Germline V gene sequence: CDR1 SNHLY, CDR2 FYNNEI. In nucleotides, the CDR3 is TGTGCCAGCCACGGCCCCTCTGGGGCCAACGTCCTGACTTTC. Its translation: CASHGPSGANVLTF.

CDR3 protein: CAWSVVLIYEQYF. The CDR3 DNA reads TGTGCCTGGAGTGTGGTCCTGATATACGAGCAGTACTTC. The rearrangement uses TRBV30 and TRBJ2-7; D is unclear. The CDR3 is 13 residues long. The V gene lost 0 bases and the J gene lost 4 bases, with 10 bases spanning the gap. Germline lookup yields CDR1 GTSNPN and CDR2 SVGIG (reference sequence). The full variable domain, completed using reference TRBV30 and TRBJ2-7, is SQTIHQWPATLVQPVGSPLSLECTVEGTSNPNLYWYRQAAGRGLQLLFYSVGIGQISSEVPQNLSASRPQDRQFILSSKKLLLSDSGFYLCAWSVVLIYEQYFGPGTRLTVT.

The chain recombines TRBV28 with TRBJ2-2; 11 nucleotides match TRBD1. V was pared by 8 bases and J by 5 bases, with 16 bases of the junction left unmatched. This CDR3 has 18 residues. CDR1 MDHEN and CDR2 SYDVKM come from the germline V gene. CDR3 in amino acids: CASGFRRAGTGGTGELFF. The CDR3 DNA reads TGTGCCAGCGGCTTTAGAAGAGCCGGGACAGGGGGTACCGGGGAGCTGTTTTTT.

The chain combines TRBV5-8 with TRBJ2-1, with D possibly called TRBD1 or TRBD2 (5 bases each). With 0 bases removed from V and 9 bases from J, the gap between germline ends came to 13 bases. CDR1 and CDR2 from the germline V gene are SGHTS and YDEGEE. This CDR3 contains 14 residues. CDR3: CASSLVLIGGEQFF. The CDR3 DNA sequence: TGTGCCAGCAGCTTGGTACTGATTGGGGGTGAGCAGTTCTTC.

Comment on this clone: This same CDR3 is encoded by further DNA sequences in the sample. The chain joins TRBV9 to TRBJ2-2; D not certain. The CDR3 covers 12 residues. Germline assignment: CDR1 SGDLS and CDR2 YYNGEE. Trimming shortened V by 0 bases and J by 5 bases, and 2 bases separated the two germline ends. The CDR3 here is CASSVVTGELFF. CDR3 coding DNA: TGTGCCAGCAGCGTAGTAACCGGGGAGCTGTTTTTT.